This is a list of T cell receptor beta chains from one sample in a study of blood T cell repertoires in COVID-19. The repertoire was sequenced with immunoSEQ multiplex PCR; TCRdb's copy has only in-frame clones and lacks some. Found here are about 200,000 clones, 89% of them singletons; the top ten hold about 2.2%. Sequenced: PBMCs or T cells enriched from blood (not recorded which). Receptors originate from a woman in her thirties or forties with acute COVID-19. CDR3s include the opening cysteine and the closing phenylalanine or tryptophan. The order of the fields is J gene, V gene, clone size, D gene, CDR3 DNA, CDR3 protein. D genes are given only for firm matches. For some rows the clone size is stated as once, few or many, or as a class when expanded; others skip it.

J gene: TRBJ2-3; V gene: TRBV7-3; clone size: NA; D gene: TRBD2; CDR3 DNA: TGTGCCAGCAGCCTAGCGGGGGGAACAGATACGCAGTATTTT; CDR3 protein: CASSLAGGTDTQYF
J gene: TRBJ2-1; V gene: TRBV19; clone size: NA; D gene: NA; CDR3 DNA: TGTGCCAGTAGTATGTCGGGACTGAAATACAATGAGCAGTTCTTC; CDR3 protein: CASSMSGLKYNEQFF
J gene: TRBJ1-1; V gene: TRBV19; clone size: NA; D gene: NA; CDR3 DNA: TGTGCCAGTAGTTTTGGGGGGAGGAGGACTGAAGCTTTCTTT; CDR3 protein: CASSFGGRRTEAFF
J gene: TRBJ2-3; V gene: TRBV2; clone size: NA; D gene: TRBD2; CDR3 DNA: TGTGCCAGCAGTTTCCCTGGGACTAGCGGGGTGCTGAGCACAGATACGCAGTATTTT; CDR3 protein: CASSFPGTSGVLSTDTQYF
J gene: TRBJ2-1; V gene: TRBV11-2; clone size: NA; D gene: NA; CDR3 DNA: TGTGCCAGCAGCTTCGAAGATAGCGCTAGGAATGAGCAGTTCTTC; CDR3 protein: CASSFEDSARNEQFF
J gene: TRBJ1-5; V gene: TRBV19; clone size: many; D gene: TRBD1; CDR3 DNA: TGTGCCAGTAGTACTCCGGGACAGGGGACTCAGCCCCAGCATTTT; CDR3 protein: CASSTPGQGTQPQHF
J gene: TRBJ2-7; V gene: TRBV5-1; clone size: NA; D gene: NA; CDR3 DNA: TGCGCCAGCAGCTCAGGGGGCGGGAGAGCCTACGAGCAGTACTTC; CDR3 protein: CASSSGGGRAYEQYF
J gene: TRBJ2-6; V gene: TRBV15; clone size: NA; D gene: NA; CDR3 DNA: TGTGCCACCAGCAGAGATGAGGAAGGAGCAGCTGGGGCCAACGTCCTGACTTTC; CDR3 protein: CATSRDEEGAAGANVLTF
J gene: TRBJ1-5; V gene: TRBV30; clone size: once; D gene: NA; CDR3 DNA: TGTGCCTGGAGTGGGGGGCGGAAAAATCAGCCCCAGCATTTT; CDR3 protein: CAWSGGRKNQPQHF
J gene: TRBJ1-3; V gene: TRBV13; clone size: NA; D gene: NA; CDR3 DNA: TGTGCCAGCAGCTTATCGGGTCCGCAAGCTGGAAACACCATATATTTT; CDR3 protein: CASSLSGPQAGNTIYF
J gene: TRBJ2-7; V gene: TRBV5-6; clone size: medium-sized; D gene: TRBD1; CDR3 DNA: TGTGCCAGCAGCGGGACAGAGGACTACGAGCAGTACTTC; CDR3 protein: CASSGTEDYEQYF
J gene: TRBJ1-2; V gene: TRBV4-3; clone size: NA; D gene: NA; CDR3 DNA: TGCGCCAGCAGCCAAGATTGGGGCGACTATGGCTACACCTTC; CDR3 protein: CASSQDWGDYGYTF
J gene: TRBJ2-2; V gene: TRBV3-1/TRBV3-2; clone size: NA; D gene: TRBD1; CDR3 DNA: TGTGCCAGCAGCCAAGGCGGGACAGGGGAGTCTACCGGGGAGCTGTTTTTT; CDR3 protein: CASSQGGTGESTGELFF
J gene: TRBJ2-3; V gene: TRBV7-3; clone size: NA; D gene: TRBD2; CDR3 DNA: TGCGCCAGCAGCTCCGGGACTAGCGGGGGGGGGCCCCCAATCACAGATACGCAGTATTTT; CDR3 protein: CASSSGTSGGGPPITDTQYF
J gene: TRBJ1-5; V gene: TRBV28; clone size: NA; D gene: NA; CDR3 DNA: TGTGCCAGCAGTTTACGGGACAACATCAATCAGCCCCAGCATTTT; CDR3 protein: CASSLRDNINQPQHF
J gene: TRBJ1-5; V gene: TRBV7-8; clone size: NA; D gene: NA; CDR3 DNA: TGTGCCAGCAGCCTTAAGGCCAGAAGGGGATCTTATCAGCCCCAGCATTTT; CDR3 protein: CASSLKARRGSYQPQHF
J gene: TRBJ1-4; V gene: TRBV7-9; clone size: NA; D gene: NA; CDR3 DNA: TGTGCCAGCAGCTCAATGGGGAGCGAAAAACTGTTTTTT; CDR3 protein: CASSSMGSEKLFF
J gene: TRBJ2-5; V gene: TRBV5-1; clone size: NA; D gene: NA; CDR3 DNA: TGCGCCAGCAGCTTGGCTTACGTCGGAGAGACCCAGTACTTC; CDR3 protein: CASSLAYVGETQYF
J gene: TRBJ2-7; V gene: TRBV5-4; clone size: NA; D gene: NA; CDR3 DNA: TGTGCCAGCAGCTTGGGACAGGAGAGGTACGAGCAGTACTTC; CDR3 protein: CASSLGQERYEQYF
J gene: TRBJ1-2; V gene: TRBV10-1; clone size: NA; D gene: NA; CDR3 DNA: TGCGCCAGCACACATAAGGGGAACTGCTATGGCTACACCTTC; CDR3 protein: CASTHKGNCYGYTF
J gene: TRBJ1-5; V gene: TRBV27; clone size: NA; D gene: TRBD1; CDR3 DNA: TGTGCCAGCAGTTTGAGGACAGGGAACGGCAATCAGCCCCAGCATTTT; CDR3 protein: CASSLRTGNGNQPQHF
J gene: TRBJ2-5; V gene: TRBV7-9; clone size: NA; D gene: NA; CDR3 DNA: TGTGCCAGTCACTCAGGGAGGGAGACCCAGTACTTC; CDR3 protein: CASHSGRETQYF
J gene: TRBJ2-7; V gene: TRBV18; clone size: NA; D gene: NA; CDR3 DNA: TGTGCCAGCTCGCCCGTGGCTCCCAGACAGAGATCCTACGAGCAGTACTTC; CDR3 protein: CASSPVAPRQRSYEQYF
J gene: TRBJ2-7; V gene: TRBV5-1; clone size: NA; D gene: NA; CDR3 DNA: TGCGCCAGCAGCTTGAGCGGAACCAGCTCCTACGAGCAGTACTTC; CDR3 protein: CASSLSGTSSYEQYF
J gene: TRBJ2-7; V gene: TRBV5-4; clone size: NA; D gene: NA; CDR3 DNA: TGTGCCAGCAGCTTGAACAGGGACGAGCAGTACTTC; CDR3 protein: CASSLNRDEQYF
J gene: TRBJ1-1; V gene: TRBV29-1; clone size: few; D gene: TRBD1; CDR3 DNA: TGCAGCGTCACCGGGACAGGGAACACTGAAGCTTTCTTT; CDR3 protein: CSVTGTGNTEAFF
J gene: TRBJ2-2; V gene: TRBV28; clone size: NA; D gene: TRBD2; CDR3 DNA: TGTGCCAGCATTTCCGTGGGACTAGCGGGCGGGGAGCTGTTTTTT; CDR3 protein: CASISVGLAGGELFF
J gene: TRBJ1-3; V gene: TRBV9; clone size: NA; D gene: NA; CDR3 DNA: TGTGCCAGCAGCGTCGGGGGGCCGGGAAACACCATATATTTT; CDR3 protein: CASSVGGPGNTIYF
J gene: TRBJ2-7; V gene: TRBV4-1; clone size: NA; D gene: TRBD1; CDR3 DNA: TGCGCCAGCAGCCAAGGGGGGTATTTCCAGGGGACAGACGCCTACGAGCAGTACTTC; CDR3 protein: CASSQGGYFQGTDAYEQYF
J gene: TRBJ1-1; V gene: TRBV2; clone size: NA; D gene: NA; CDR3 DNA: TGTGCCAGACCAAGGACACCCAGGGATCCTGAAGCTTTCTTT; CDR3 protein: CARPRTPRDPEAFF
J gene: TRBJ2-7; V gene: TRBV10-3; clone size: NA; D gene: TRBD1; CDR3 DNA: TGTGCCATCAGTGTAGGAAGCGGGACAGGGGTGTACGAGCAGTACTTC; CDR3 protein: CAISVGSGTGVYEQYF
J gene: TRBJ2-7; V gene: TRBV5-1; clone size: once; D gene: NA; CDR3 DNA: TGCGCCAGCAGCTTGGAGGGAGGTGGCGTCGCCTACGAGCAGTACTTC; CDR3 protein: CASSLEGGGVAYEQYF
J gene: TRBJ2-5; V gene: TRBV18; clone size: NA; D gene: NA; CDR3 DNA: TGTGCCAGCTCACCACCCGGAGAGACCCAGTACTTC; CDR3 protein: CASSPPGETQYF
J gene: TRBJ2-1; V gene: TRBV11-3; clone size: NA; D gene: NA; CDR3 DNA: TGTGCCAGCAGCTTAGCGAGCTACAATGAGCAGTTCTTC; CDR3 protein: CASSLASYNEQFF
J gene: TRBJ2-5; V gene: TRBV6-6; clone size: NA; D gene: NA; CDR3 DNA: TGTGCCAGCAGTTACTCGGGGCAGGGATTGCGAGAGACCCAGTACTTC; CDR3 protein: CASSYSGQGLRETQYF
J gene: TRBJ1-2; V gene: TRBV5-6; clone size: NA; D gene: NA; CDR3 DNA: TGTGCCAGCAGCTTGCAGGGTGCAATTTATGGCTACACCTTC; CDR3 protein: CASSLQGAIYGYTF
J gene: TRBJ2-7; V gene: TRBV9; clone size: NA; D gene: TRBD2; CDR3 DNA: TGTGCCAGCAGCGCGGGACTAGCGGGAAACTACGAGCAGTACTTC; CDR3 protein: CASSAGLAGNYEQYF
J gene: TRBJ1-2; V gene: TRBV5-4; clone size: NA; D gene: TRBD1; CDR3 DNA: TGTGCCAGCAGCTTCCCGACAGGGGGCGATGGCTACACCTTC; CDR3 protein: CASSFPTGGDGYTF
J gene: TRBJ2-7; V gene: TRBV3-1/TRBV3-2; clone size: NA; D gene: NA; CDR3 DNA: TGTGCCAGCAGCCAGACACTACAGGACATCTCCTACGAGCAGTACTTC; CDR3 protein: CASSQTLQDISYEQYF
J gene: TRBJ2-1; V gene: TRBV30; clone size: NA; D gene: TRBD1; CDR3 DNA: TGTGCCTGCAACACCGGGACAGGAAACAATGAGCAGTTCTTC; CDR3 protein: CACNTGTGNNEQFF
J gene: TRBJ2-7; V gene: TRBV30; clone size: once; D gene: TRBD1; CDR3 DNA: TGTGCCTGGAGCCTCGTAGGGACAGGGAATATAGAGCAGTACTTC; CDR3 protein: CAWSLVGTGNIEQYF
J gene: TRBJ2-5; V gene: TRBV9; clone size: NA; D gene: TRBD2; CDR3 DNA: TGTGCCAGCAGCGAAGGCCGGACTAGCGGGATGGAGACCCAGTACTTC; CDR3 protein: CASSEGRTSGMETQYF
J gene: TRBJ1-1; V gene: TRBV5-4; clone size: NA; D gene: NA; CDR3 DNA: TGTGCCAGCAGCTTTGTCAGGGGGAACACTGAAGCTTTCTTT; CDR3 protein: CASSFVRGNTEAFF
J gene: TRBJ1-1; V gene: TRBV2; clone size: NA; D gene: TRBD1; CDR3 DNA: TGTGCCAGCAGTGAGATCAGGGGGCGGTTTGAAGCTTTCTTT; CDR3 protein: CASSEIRGRFEAFF
J gene: TRBJ2-5; V gene: TRBV3-1/TRBV3-2; clone size: NA; D gene: TRBD1; CDR3 DNA: TGTGCCAGCAGCCACCGGACAGGGGAAGAGACCCAGTACTTC; CDR3 protein: CASSHRTGEETQYF
J gene: TRBJ2-7; V gene: TRBV19; clone size: NA; D gene: TRBD2; CDR3 DNA: TGTGCCAGTAGTATCGCCAGCGGGAGCTCCTACGAGCAGTACTTC; CDR3 protein: CASSIASGSSYEQYF
J gene: TRBJ2-2; V gene: TRBV19; clone size: NA; D gene: NA; CDR3 DNA: TGTGCCAGTAGTATAGAGTTAGCGAACACCGGGGAGCTGTTTTTT; CDR3 protein: CASSIELANTGELFF
J gene: TRBJ1-6; V gene: TRBV28; clone size: NA; D gene: NA; CDR3 DNA: TGTGCCAGCATCGAGGTCTCCTATAATTCACCCCTCCACTTT; CDR3 protein: CASIEVSYNSPLHF
J gene: TRBJ2-2; V gene: TRBV12-5; clone size: NA; D gene: TRBD1; CDR3 DNA: TGTGCTAGTGGCAATCTACTTTGGGACAGGTTCGGGACCGGGGAGCTGTTTTTT; CDR3 protein: CASGNLLWDRFGTGELFF
J gene: TRBJ1-3; V gene: TRBV3-1/TRBV3-2; clone size: NA; D gene: NA; CDR3 DNA: TGTGCCAGCAGCGCACGACAGCTTAGCTCTGGAAACACCATATATTTT; CDR3 protein: CASSARQLSSGNTIYF
J gene: TRBJ1-2; V gene: TRBV9; clone size: NA; D gene: NA; CDR3 DNA: TGTGCCAGCAGCGTAGCCGCCTCAGTCTATGGCTACACCTTC; CDR3 protein: CASSVAASVYGYTF
J gene: TRBJ1-5; V gene: TRBV24-1; clone size: few; D gene: NA; CDR3 DNA: TGTGCCATATCCAGGGGACATAATCAGCCCCAGCATTTT; CDR3 protein: CAISRGHNQPQHF
J gene: TRBJ1-1; V gene: TRBV9; clone size: NA; D gene: TRBD1; CDR3 DNA: TGTGCCAGCAGCGCACAGGGGTACACTGAAGCTTTCTTT; CDR3 protein: CASSAQGYTEAFF
J gene: TRBJ2-1; V gene: TRBV2; clone size: NA; D gene: NA; CDR3 DNA: TGTGCAGGGGCACGGGCGTACAATGAGCAGTTCTTC; CDR3 protein: CAGARAYNEQFF